Following are 22 T cell receptor beta chains from one sample sequenced in a study of cytomegalovirus exposure and HLA in healthy donors. It was with 60 Vbeta and 13 Jbeta primers that the PCR ran. TCRdb's copy holds only in-frame clones and misses some; the assay was immunoSEQ multiplex PCR. The sample comprises about 150,000 clones, roughly 75% of which are singletons, and around 1.5% rests with the top ten. Sequences were obtained from PBMCs. These receptors were obtained from a man between 18 and 35 years old in good health and CMV-seronegative.

The rearrangement joins TRBV6-5 to TRBJ2-7; 10 bases align to TRBD1. The CDR3 has 14 residues. V shed 6 bases and J 6 bases; nucleotides not matched to a gene: 8. The germline CDR1 and CDR2 sequences are MNHEY and SVGAGI. CDR3 region: CASSQPGTGAEQYF. The DNA for the CDR3 is TGTGCCAGCAGCCAACCCGGGACAGGGGCCGAGCAGTACTTC.

This chain uses TRBV4-3 with TRBJ2-2, with TRBD1 matching over 8 bases. CDR1 is LGHNA and CDR2 is YSLEER in the germline V gene. V lost 9 bases, J lost 2 bases, and 5 bases stayed unmatched. The CDR3 sequence is 14 residues long. The CDR3 protein is CASQTGENTGELFF. CDR3 DNA: TGCGCCAGTCAGACAGGGGAAAACACCGGGGAGCTGTTTTTT.

This chain uses TRBV6-5 with TRBJ1-3; no firm D call. This CDR3 has 11 amino acids. V lost 8 bases, J lost 5 bases, and 7 bases lay in between. The germline V gene has CDR1 MNHEY and CDR2 SVGAGI. CDR3 coding DNA: TGTGCCAGCTCTACGCGAAACACCATATATTTT. This translates into CASSTRNTIYF.

This rearrangement joins TRBV7-9 to TRBJ1-1; D ambiguous. CDR3 length: 16 amino acids. Trimming stripped 5 bases from V and 8 bases from J, with 24 bases between. Germline V lookup: CDR1 SEHNR, CDR2 FQNEAQ (reference sequence). The CDR3 nucleotides are TGTGCCAGCAGCCGAGGGCAGGTTCTATTGGTCTCGGAAGCTTTCTTT. It is translated as CASSRGQVLLVSEAFF.

Details on this clone: The sample carries other DNA sequences with the same CDR3. The gene calls are TRBV9 and TRBJ2-7; TRBD1 agrees at 10 bases. The CDR3 loop spans 12 amino acids. V trimming: 3 bases; J trimming: 6 bases; junction bases outside the gene matches: 0. CDR1 and CDR2 (germline): SGDLS, YYNGEE. CDR3 residues: CASSGTGGEQYF. The CDR3 region has the DNA TGTGCCAGCAGCGGGACAGGGGGCGAGCAGTACTTC. Together with reference TRBV9 and TRBJ2-7, the CDR3 gives the full variable domain: DSGVTQTPKHLITATGQRVTLRCSPRSGDLSVYWYQQSLDQGLQFLIQYYNGEERAKGNILERFSAQQFPDLHSELNLSSLELGDSALYFCASSGTGGEQYFGPGTRLTVT.

The chain recombines TRBV2 with TRBJ2-5; 10 bases agree with TRBD2. Germline values: CDR1 SNHLY, CDR2 FYNNEI. Trimming at V came to 7 bases and at J to 4 bases, leaving 9 bases not matched to a gene. The CDR3 extends over 15 amino acids. This CDR3 reads CASTVAGGQVETQYF. The CDR3 coding sequence is TGTGCCAGCACGGTAGCGGGAGGACAAGTAGAGACCCAGTACTTC. The full variable domain, in which reference TRBV2 and TRBJ2-5 provide the parts outside the CDR3, is EPEVTQTPSHQVTQMGQEVILRCVPISNHLYFYWYRQILGQKVEFLVSFYNNEISEKSEIFDDQFSVERPDGSNFTLKIRSTKLEDSAMYFCASTVAGGQVETQYFGPGTRLLVL.

This sequence joins TRBV9 and TRBJ2-5; TRBD2 aligns across 12 bases. This CDR3 has 16 amino acids. With 3 bases clipped from V and 0 bases from J, the junction kept 3 bases outside the gene matches. The germline gives CDR1 SGDLS, CDR2 YYNGEE. CDR3 sequence (DNA): TGTGCCAGCAGCGCGGGGACTAGCGGGCACCAAGAGACCCAGTACTTC. Its translation: CASSAGTSGHQETQYF.

The chain is built from TRBV5-6 and TRBJ1-1; 10 bases match TRBD1. The CDR3 loop spans 15 amino acids. Losses at the gene ends were 5 bases for V and 7 bases for J; bases not matched to a gene: 11. Germline V gene lookup returns CDR1 SGHDT and CDR2 YYEEEE. The DNA of the CDR3 is TGTGCCAGCAGATTGACCGGGACAGGGGAGGGTGAAGCTTTCTTT. This translates into CASRLTGTGEGEAFF.

The rearrangement links TRBV10-3 to TRBJ2-7; TRBD1 aligns across 7 bases. V was pared by 4 bases and J by 5 bases, with 5 bases of the junction left unmatched. CDR1 and CDR2 from the germline V gene are ENHRY and SYGVKD. This CDR3 contains 13 residues. CDR3 coding DNA: TGTGCCATCAGTGGGGAAGGGGGCAACGAGCAGTACTTC. Its protein is CAISGEGGNEQYF.

The genes are TRBV21-1 and TRBJ2-7; TRBD1 was called by the table and not checked on the DNA. TRBV21-1 is a pseudogene segment. The length of the CDR3 is 14 residues. The CDR3 reads CASSRVDKTFEQYF. Written as DNA, the CDR3 is TGTGCCAGCAGCAGGGTGGACAAAACCTTCGAGCAGTACTTC.

This chain connects TRBV11-2 to TRBJ2-5, with 9 positions matching TRBD2. Unmatched junction bases numbered 9, after V lost 6 bases and J lost 7 bases. Germline-derived CDR1 and CDR2 are SGHAT and FQNNGV. This CDR3 is built from 14 residues. CDR3 region: CASSFSGRGVTQYF. The CDR3 DNA reads as TGTGCCAGCAGTTTTAGCGGGAGAGGAGTGACCCAGTACTTC.

V is TRBV4-1 and J is TRBJ2-5, with D perhaps matching TRBD1 (6 bases). This CDR3 comprises 14 residues. Germline V gene lookup returns CDR1 MGHRA and CDR2 YSYEKL. V was trimmed by 1 base and J by 5 bases, leaving 11 bases between them. CDR3 sequence: CASSQGQGRETQYF. The CDR3 nucleotides read TGCGCCAGCAGCCAAGGTCAGGGGCGCGAGACCCAGTACTTC.

This chain uses TRBV5-8 with TRBJ2-7; the match to TRBD1 covers 11 bases. Germline-derived CDR1 and CDR2 are SGHTS and YDEGEE. V lost 4 bases and J lost 2; bases outside the gene matches: 5. The CDR3 sequence is 15 residues long. CDR3 DNA sequence: TGTGCCAGCAGCCCGCGGACAGGGGGCACCTACGAGCAGTACTTC. Translation: CASSPRTGGTYEQYF. Complete variable domain (other parts from reference TRBV5-8 and TRBJ2-7): EAGVTQSPTHLIKTRGQQATLRCSPISGHTSVYWYQQALGLGLQFLLWYDEGEERNRGNFPPRFSGRQFPNYSSELNVNALELEDSALYLCASSPRTGGTYEQYFGPGTRLTVT.

The chain has TRBV27 and TRBJ2-1; unclear D gene. Trimming cost V 3 bases and J 4 bases, with 19 bases left between them. There are 17 residues in the CDR3. CDR1 and CDR2 from the germline V gene are MNHEY and SMNVEV (reference sequence). The chain's CDR3 is CASSFKGGRPIYNEQFF. DNA for the CDR3: TGTGCCAGCAGTTTTAAAGGCGGTAGACCCATATACAATGAGCAGTTCTTC.

The chain joins TRBV6-1 to TRBJ2-5, with 8 positions matching TRBD1. The CDR3 covers 16 residues. The germline gives CDR1 MNHNS, CDR2 SASEGT. Losses at the gene ends were 4 bases for V and 1 base for J; bases not matched to a gene: 8. This chain's CDR3 is CASSVDRGILQETQYF. Here the CDR3 DNA reads TGTGCCAGCAGTGTTGACAGGGGTATACTCCAAGAGACCCAGTACTTC.

This clone was seen more than once but under ten times. This sequence joins TRBV11-2 and TRBJ2-7, with a possible D match to TRBD2 (5 bases). V was trimmed by 8 bases and J by 1 base, leaving 12 bases between them. The germline V gene encodes CDR1 SGHAT and CDR2 FQNNGV. The CDR3 is made up of 13 amino acids. The CDR3 bases are TGTGCCAGCCCCAGGAGGACTTCCTACGAGCAGTACTTC. Its protein product is CASPRRTSYEQYF.

The chain carries TRBV28 and TRBJ1-2, with TRBD1 as a possible D gene (5 bases). Germline-derived CDR1 and CDR2 are MDHEN and SYDVKM. V lost 3 bases and J lost 4, with 18 bases in between. CDR3 length: 16 amino acids. CDR3 DNA: TGTGCCAGCAGTTTGCTCGGGACTGGGCTCAGCTATGGCTACACCTTC. Encoded protein: CASSLLGTGLSYGYTF.

The chain's CDR3 is CATSLGGPGSGETQYF. The CDR3 DNA sequence: TGTGCCACCTCCTTGGGGGGGCCCGGGAGTGGGGAGACCCAGTACTTC. The chain couples TRBV27 to TRBJ2-5, with D possibly matching TRBD2 (7 bases). CDR1 is MNHEY and CDR2 is SMNVEV in the germline V gene (reference sequence). The CDR3 consists of 16 residues. Trimming took 10 bases from V and 5 from J, leaving 26 bases between them.

This chain joins TRBV19 and TRBJ1-5, with 11 bases identical to TRBD1. The germline V gene encodes CDR1 LNHDA and CDR2 SQIVND (reference sequence). The CDR3 loop spans 15 amino acids. V trimming: 7 bases; J trimming: 7 bases; junction bases outside the gene matches: 9. The CDR3 nucleotides read TGTGCCAGTACCCCGATGGGACAGGGGGGACAGCCCCAGCATTTT. Translating gives CASTPMGQGGQPQHF.

This clone was observed many times. V and J are TRBV4-3 and TRBJ2-7; 7 bases map to TRBD2. The CDR3 totals 15 residues. V was pared by 0 bases and J by 6 bases, with 8 bases of the junction left unmatched. CDR1 LGHNA and CDR2 YSLEER come from the germline V gene. The CDR3 DNA follows: TGCGCCAGCAGCCAAGATGGACTAGAAGGCGGCGAGCAGTACTTC. As protein: CASSQDGLEGGEQYF.

This chain links TRBV7-8 with TRBJ2-1; tentatively, D is TRBD2 (7 bases). Trimming removed 3 bases at V and 5 bases at J, with 23 bases between. The V gene's germline CDR1 is SGHVS and CDR2 FQNEAQ. CDR3 length equals 18 residues. Here the CDR3 reads CASSLLSGPRGRDNEQFF. The CDR3 nucleotides are TGTGCCAGCAGCTTGTTAAGCGGGCCTAGGGGGAGGGACAATGAGCAGTTCTTC.

This clone was seen a handful of times. The chain combines TRBV6-5 with TRBJ1-5; D call uncertain. V lost 0 bases and J lost 6, with 12 bases in between. This CDR3 has 15 residues. CDR1 and CDR2 from the germline V gene are MNHEY and SVGAGI. The CDR3 is CASSYSRHSGQPQHF. CDR3 DNA sequence: TGTGCCAGCAGTTACTCGAGACATAGCGGTCAGCCCCAGCATTTT.